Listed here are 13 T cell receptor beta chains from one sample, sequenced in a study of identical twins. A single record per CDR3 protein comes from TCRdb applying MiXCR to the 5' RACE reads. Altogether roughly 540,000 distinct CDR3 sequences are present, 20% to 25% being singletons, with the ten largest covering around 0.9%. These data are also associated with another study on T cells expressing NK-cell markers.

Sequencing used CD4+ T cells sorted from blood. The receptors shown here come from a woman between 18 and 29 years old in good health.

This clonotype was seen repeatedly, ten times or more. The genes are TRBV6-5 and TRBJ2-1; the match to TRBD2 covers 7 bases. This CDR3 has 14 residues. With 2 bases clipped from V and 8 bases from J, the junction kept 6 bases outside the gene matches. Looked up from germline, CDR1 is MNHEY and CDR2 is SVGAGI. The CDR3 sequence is CASSYGPGGYEQFF. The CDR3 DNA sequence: TGTGCCAGCAGTTACGGTCCGGGAGGCTATGAGCAGTTCTTC.

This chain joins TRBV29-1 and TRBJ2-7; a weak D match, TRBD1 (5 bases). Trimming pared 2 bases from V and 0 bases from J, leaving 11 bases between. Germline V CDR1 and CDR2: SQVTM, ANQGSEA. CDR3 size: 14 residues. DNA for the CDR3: TGCAGCGTTGAATGGCAGGGAAGCTCCTACGAGCAGTACTTC. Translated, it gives CSVEWQGSSYEQYF.

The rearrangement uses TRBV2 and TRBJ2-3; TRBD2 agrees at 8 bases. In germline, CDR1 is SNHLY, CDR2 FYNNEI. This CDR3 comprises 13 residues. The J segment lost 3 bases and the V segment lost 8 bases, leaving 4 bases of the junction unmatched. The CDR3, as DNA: TGTGCCAGCGGGACTAGAAATACAGATACGCAGTATTTT. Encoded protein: CASGTRNTDTQYF.

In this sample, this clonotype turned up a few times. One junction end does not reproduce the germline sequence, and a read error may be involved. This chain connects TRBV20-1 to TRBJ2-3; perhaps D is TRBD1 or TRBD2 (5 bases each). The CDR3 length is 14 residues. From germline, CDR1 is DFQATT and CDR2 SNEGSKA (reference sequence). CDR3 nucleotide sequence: TGCAGTGCCAGAGGGACCGCCTCCACAGATACGCAGTATTTT. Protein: CSARGTASTDTQYF.

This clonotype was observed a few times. The CDR3 loop reads CASRTAGISYQETQYF. The CDR3 region has the DNA TGTGCCAGCAGGACGGCCGGGATCTCGTACCAAGAGACCCAGTACTTC. The chain employs TRBV7-2 and TRBJ2-5, with D maybe TRBD2 (5 bases). This CDR3 has 16 amino acids. V lost 6 bases, J lost 0 bases, and 17 bases lay in between. Germline CDR1 is SGHTA and CDR2 is FQGNSA.

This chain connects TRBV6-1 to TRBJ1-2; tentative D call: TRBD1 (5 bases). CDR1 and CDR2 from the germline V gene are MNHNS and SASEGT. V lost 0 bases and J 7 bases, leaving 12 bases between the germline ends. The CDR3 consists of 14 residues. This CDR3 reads CASSEAGVGLGYTF. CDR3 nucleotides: TGTGCCAGCAGTGAAGCAGGGGTTGGACTTGGCTACACCTTC.

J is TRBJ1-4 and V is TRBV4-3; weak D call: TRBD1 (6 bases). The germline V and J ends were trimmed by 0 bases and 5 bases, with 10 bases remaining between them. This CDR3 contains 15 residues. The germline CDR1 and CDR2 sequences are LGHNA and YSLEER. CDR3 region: CASSQEGAWNEKLFF. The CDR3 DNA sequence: TGCGCCAGCAGCCAAGAGGGGGCGTGGAATGAAAAACTGTTTTTT.

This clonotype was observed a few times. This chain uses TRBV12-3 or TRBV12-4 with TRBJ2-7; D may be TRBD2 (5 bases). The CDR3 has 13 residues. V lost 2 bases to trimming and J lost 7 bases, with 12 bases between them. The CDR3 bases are TGTGCCAGCAGTTTAACGTCCTCGGGGGAGCAGTACTTC. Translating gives CASSLTSSGEQYF.

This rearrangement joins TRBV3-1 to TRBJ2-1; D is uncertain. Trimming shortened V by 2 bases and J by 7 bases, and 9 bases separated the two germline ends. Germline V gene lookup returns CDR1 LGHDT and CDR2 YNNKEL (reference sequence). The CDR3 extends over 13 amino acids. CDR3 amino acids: CASSQLGINEQFF. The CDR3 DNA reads TGTGCCAGCAGCCAATTAGGGATAAATGAGCAGTTCTTC.

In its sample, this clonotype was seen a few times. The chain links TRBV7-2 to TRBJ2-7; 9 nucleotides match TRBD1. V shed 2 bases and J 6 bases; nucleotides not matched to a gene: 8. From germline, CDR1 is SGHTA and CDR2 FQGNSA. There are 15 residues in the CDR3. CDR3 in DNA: TGTGCCAGCAGCTTACTGGGACAGGGCACCGCCGAGCAGTACTTC. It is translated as CASSLLGQGTAEQYF.

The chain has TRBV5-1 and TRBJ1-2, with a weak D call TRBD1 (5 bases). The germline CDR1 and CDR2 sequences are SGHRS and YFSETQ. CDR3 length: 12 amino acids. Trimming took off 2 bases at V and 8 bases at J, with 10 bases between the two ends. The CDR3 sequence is CASSFGAGGYTF. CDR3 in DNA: TGCGCCAGCAGCTTCGGGGCAGGGGGCTACACCTTC.

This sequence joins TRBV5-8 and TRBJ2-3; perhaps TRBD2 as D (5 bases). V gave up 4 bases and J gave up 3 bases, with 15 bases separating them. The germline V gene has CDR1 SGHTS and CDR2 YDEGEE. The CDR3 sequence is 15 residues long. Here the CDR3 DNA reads TGTGCCAGCAGCCCGGGATTCGGATCGACAGATACGCAGTATTTT. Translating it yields CASSPGFGSTDTQYF.

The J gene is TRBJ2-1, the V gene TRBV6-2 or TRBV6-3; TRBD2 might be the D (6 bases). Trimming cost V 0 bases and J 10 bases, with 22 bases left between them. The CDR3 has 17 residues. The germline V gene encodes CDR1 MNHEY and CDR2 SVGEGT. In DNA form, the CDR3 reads TGTGCCAGCAGTTACTCGATTTACGGGAGTCGACGGGGGGAGCAGTTCTTC. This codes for CASSYSIYGSRRGEQFF.